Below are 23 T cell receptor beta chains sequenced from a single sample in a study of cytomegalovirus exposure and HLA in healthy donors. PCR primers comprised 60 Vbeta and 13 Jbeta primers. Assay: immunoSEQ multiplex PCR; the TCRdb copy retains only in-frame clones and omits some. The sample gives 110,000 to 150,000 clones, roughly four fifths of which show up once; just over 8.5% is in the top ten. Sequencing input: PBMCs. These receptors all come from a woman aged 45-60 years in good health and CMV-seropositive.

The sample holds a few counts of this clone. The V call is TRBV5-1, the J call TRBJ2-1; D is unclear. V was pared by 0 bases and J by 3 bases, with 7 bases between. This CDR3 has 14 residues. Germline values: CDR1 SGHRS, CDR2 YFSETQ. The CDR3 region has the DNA TGCGCCAGCAGCTTGGCCACCGGCTACAATGAGCAGTTCTTC. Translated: CASSLATGYNEQFF.

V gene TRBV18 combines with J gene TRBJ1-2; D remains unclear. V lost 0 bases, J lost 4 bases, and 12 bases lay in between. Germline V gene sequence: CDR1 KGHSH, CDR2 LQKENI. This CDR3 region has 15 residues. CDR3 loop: CASSPPQEVIYGYTF. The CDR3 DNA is TGTGCCAGCTCACCACCGCAGGAGGTGATCTATGGCTACACCTTC.

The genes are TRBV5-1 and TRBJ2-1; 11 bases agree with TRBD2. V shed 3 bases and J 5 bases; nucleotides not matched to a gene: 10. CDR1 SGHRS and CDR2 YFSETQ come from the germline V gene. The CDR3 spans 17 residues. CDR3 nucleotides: TGCGCCAGCAGCTGGGGGTTTCTAGCGGGGGGTCACAATGAGCAGTTCTTC. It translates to CASSWGFLAGGHNEQFF.

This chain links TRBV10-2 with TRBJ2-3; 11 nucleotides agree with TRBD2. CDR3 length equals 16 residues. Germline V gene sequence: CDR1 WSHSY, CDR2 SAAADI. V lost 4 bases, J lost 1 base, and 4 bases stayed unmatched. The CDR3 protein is CASSGASGGRTDTQYF. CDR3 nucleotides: TGCGCCAGCAGTGGGGCTAGCGGGGGGCGCACAGATACGCAGTATTTT.

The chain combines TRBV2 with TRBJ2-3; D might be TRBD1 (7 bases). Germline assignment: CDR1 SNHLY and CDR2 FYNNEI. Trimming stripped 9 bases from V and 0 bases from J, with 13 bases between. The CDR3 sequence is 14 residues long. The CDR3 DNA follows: TGTGCCAGGCAACAGGGGACTAGCACAGATACGCAGTATTTT. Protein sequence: CARQQGTSTDTQYF.

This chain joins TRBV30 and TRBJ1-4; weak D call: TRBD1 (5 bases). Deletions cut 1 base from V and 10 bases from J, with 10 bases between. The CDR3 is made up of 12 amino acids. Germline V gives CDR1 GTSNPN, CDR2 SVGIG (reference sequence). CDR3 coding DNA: TGTGCCTGGAGTGATCAGGGCCGAAAACTGTTTTTT. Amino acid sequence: CAWSDQGRKLFF.

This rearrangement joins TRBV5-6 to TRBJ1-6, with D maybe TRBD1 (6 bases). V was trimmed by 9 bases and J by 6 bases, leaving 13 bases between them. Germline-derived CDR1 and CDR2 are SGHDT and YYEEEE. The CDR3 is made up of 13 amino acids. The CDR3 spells CATRQDFNSPLHF. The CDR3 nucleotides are TGTGCCACCAGACAGGATTTTAATTCACCCCTCCACTTT.

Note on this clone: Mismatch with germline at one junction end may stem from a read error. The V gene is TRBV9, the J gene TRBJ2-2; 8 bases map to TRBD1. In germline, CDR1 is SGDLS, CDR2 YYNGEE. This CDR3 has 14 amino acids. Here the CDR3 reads CANSVGQGGGELFF. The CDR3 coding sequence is TGTGCCAACAGCGTAGGACAGGGCGGCGGGGAGCTGTTTTTT.

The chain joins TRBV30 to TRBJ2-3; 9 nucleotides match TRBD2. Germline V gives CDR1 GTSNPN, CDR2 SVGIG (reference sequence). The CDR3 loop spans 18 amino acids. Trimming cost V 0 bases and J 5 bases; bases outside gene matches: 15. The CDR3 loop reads CAWSVQVPGSGGGDTQYF. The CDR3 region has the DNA TGTGCCTGGAGTGTACAGGTTCCGGGTAGCGGGGGCGGAGATACGCAGTATTTT.

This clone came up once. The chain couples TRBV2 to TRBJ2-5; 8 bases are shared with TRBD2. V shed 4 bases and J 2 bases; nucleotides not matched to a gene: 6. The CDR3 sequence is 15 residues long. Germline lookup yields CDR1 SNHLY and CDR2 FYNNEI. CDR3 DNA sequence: TGTGCCAGCAGTGCTGAAAGCGGGGGACAAGAGACCCAGTACTTC. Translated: CASSAESGGQETQYF.

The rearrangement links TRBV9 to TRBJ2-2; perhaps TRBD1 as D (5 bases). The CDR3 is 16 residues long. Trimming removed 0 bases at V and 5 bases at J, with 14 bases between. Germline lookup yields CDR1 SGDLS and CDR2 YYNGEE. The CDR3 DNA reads TGTGCCAGCAGCGTAGGCCATAGGGGTGGTACCGGGGAGCTGTTTTTT. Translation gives CASSVGHRGGTGELFF.

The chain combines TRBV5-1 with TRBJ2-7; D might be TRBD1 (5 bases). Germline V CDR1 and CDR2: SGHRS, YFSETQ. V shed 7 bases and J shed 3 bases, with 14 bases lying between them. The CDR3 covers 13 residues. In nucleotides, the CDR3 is TGCGCCAGCTCCAGTATGGGGCTCTACGAGCAGTACTTC. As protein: CASSSMGLYEQYF. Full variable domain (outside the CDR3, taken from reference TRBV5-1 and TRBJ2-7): KAGVTQTPRYLIKTRGQQVTLSCSPISGHRSVSWYQQTPGQGLQFLFEYFSETQRNKGNFPGRFSGRQFSNSRSEMNVSTLELGDSALYLCASSSMGLYEQYFGPGTRLTVT.

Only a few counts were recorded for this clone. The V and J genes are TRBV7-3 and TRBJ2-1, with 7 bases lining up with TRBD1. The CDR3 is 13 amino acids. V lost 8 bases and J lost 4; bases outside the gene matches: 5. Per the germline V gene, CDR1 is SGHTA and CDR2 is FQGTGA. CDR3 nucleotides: TGTGCCAGCGACTTGGGACAGTACAATGAGCAGTTCTTC. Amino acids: CASDLGQYNEQFF.

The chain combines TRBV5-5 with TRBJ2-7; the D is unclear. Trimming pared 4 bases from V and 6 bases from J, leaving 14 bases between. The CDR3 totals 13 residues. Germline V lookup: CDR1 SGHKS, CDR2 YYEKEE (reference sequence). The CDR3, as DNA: TGTGCCAGCAGCCCTGATGGCTCGGGCGAGCAGTACTTC. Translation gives CASSPDGSGEQYF.

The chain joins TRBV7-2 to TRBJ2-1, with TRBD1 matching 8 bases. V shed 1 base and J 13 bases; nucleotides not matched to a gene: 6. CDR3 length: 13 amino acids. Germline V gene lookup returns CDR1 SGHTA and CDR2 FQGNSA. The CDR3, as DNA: TGTGCCAGCAGCTTAGTTGAGACAGGGGACCAGTTCTTC. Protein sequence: CASSLVETGDQFF. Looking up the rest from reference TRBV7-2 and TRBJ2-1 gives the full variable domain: GAGVSQSPSNKVTEKGKDVELRCDPISGHTALYWYRQSLGQGLEFLIYFQGNSAPDKSGLPSDRFSAERTGGSVSTLTIQRTQQEDSAVYLCASSLVETGDQFFGPGTRLTVL.

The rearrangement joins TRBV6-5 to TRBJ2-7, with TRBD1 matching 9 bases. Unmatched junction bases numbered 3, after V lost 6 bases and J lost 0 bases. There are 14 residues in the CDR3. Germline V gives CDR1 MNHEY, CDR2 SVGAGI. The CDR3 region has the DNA TGTGCCAGCAGATGGGGACAGGGCTCCTACGAGCAGTACTTC. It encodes CASRWGQGSYEQYF.

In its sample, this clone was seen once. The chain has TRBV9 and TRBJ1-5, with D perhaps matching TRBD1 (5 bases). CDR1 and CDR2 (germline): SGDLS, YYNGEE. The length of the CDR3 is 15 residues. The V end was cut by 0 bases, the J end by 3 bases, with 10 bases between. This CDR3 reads CASSVVSRANQPQHF. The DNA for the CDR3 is TGTGCCAGCAGCGTAGTTTCCAGGGCCAATCAGCCCCAGCATTTT.

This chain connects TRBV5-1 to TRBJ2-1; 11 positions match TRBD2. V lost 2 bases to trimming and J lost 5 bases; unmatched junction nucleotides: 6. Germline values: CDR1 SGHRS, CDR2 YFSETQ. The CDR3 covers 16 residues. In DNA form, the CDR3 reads TGCGCCAGCAGCTTCGGTGTAGCGGGGGGGCACAATGAGCAGTTCTTC. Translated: CASSFGVAGGHNEQFF.

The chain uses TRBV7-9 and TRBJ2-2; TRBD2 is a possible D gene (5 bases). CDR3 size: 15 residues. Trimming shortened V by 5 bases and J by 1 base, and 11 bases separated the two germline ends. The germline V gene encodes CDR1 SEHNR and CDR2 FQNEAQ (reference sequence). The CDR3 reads CASSPLARNTGELFF. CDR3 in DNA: TGTGCCAGCAGCCCTTTAGCGCGGAACACCGGGGAGCTGTTTTTT.

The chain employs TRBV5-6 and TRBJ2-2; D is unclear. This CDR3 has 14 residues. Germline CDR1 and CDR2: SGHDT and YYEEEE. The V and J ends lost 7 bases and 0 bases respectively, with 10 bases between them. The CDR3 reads CASLSATNTGELFF. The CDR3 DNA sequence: TGTGCCAGCCTCTCTGCGACGAACACCGGGGAGCTGTTTTTT.

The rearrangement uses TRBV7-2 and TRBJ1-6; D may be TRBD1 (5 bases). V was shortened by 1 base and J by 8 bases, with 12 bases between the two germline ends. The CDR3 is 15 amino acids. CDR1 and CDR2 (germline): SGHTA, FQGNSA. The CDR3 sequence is CASSLGGGSHSPLHF. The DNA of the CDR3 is TGTGCCAGCAGCTTAGGTGGGGGGTCGCATTCACCCCTCCACTTT. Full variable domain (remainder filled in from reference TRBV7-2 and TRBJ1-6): GAGVSQSPSNKVTEKGKDVELRCDPISGHTALYWYRQSLGQGLEFLIYFQGNSAPDKSGLPSDRFSAERTGGSVSTLTIQRTQQEDSAVYLCASSLGGGSHSPLHFGNGTRLTVT.

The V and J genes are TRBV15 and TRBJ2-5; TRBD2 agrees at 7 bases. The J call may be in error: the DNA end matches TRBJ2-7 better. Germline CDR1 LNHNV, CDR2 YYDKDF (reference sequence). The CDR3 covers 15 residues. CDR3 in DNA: TGTGCCACCAGCCCCCCGGGGGAGGGTGGCCACGAGCAGTACTTC. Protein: CATSPPGEGGHEQYF.

This CDR3 reads CASSPGPGQGFTTEAFF. CDR3 sequence (DNA): TGTGCCAGCAGCCCAGGGCCGGGACAGGGGTTCACCACTGAAGCTTTCTTT. The V and J genes are TRBV7-2 and TRBJ1-1, with 10 nucleotides matching TRBD1. Unmatched junction bases numbered 13, after V lost 5 bases and J lost 4 bases. In germline, CDR1 is SGHTA, CDR2 FQGNSA. There are 17 residues in the CDR3.